Included here is one TCR beta chain sequence, with context. This specimen comes from a study of blood T cell repertoires in COVID-19. Whole-study context: From the United States, Italy and Spain came samples of acute and convalescent COVID-19. PBMCs, B-cell-depleted T cells, or T cells provided the cDNA or gDNA that made up the material.

The germline V gene encodes CDR1 SGHTA and CDR2 FQGNSA. The V gene end was trimmed by 0 bases and the J gene end by 5 bases; junction bases not matched to a gene: 4. The CDR3 contains 16 residues. Original handling: Estimation of nucleated cell counts relied on the amplification of reference gene primers. Clones were read by immunoSEQ multiplex PCR, and TCRdb kept only the in-frame ones, dropping some. The V and J calls and clone size come from that table; D and trimming were worked out from the DNA. The table has around 250,000 clones, about 80% seen once. The chain uses TRBV7-2 and TRBJ2-2, with 9 bases that match TRBD2. The clonotype originates from a woman older than 75 with acute or convalescent COVID-19. Sequenced input: peripheral blood. CDR3: CASSLATLAGTGELFF. The CDR3 nucleotides read TGTGCCAGCAGCTTAGCGACGCTAGCGGGAACCGGGGAGCTGTTTTTT.